Described below is a single TCR beta chain sequence and its context. Its antigen remains unknown. Germline values: CDR1 SGHDN, CDR2 FVKESK. V gave up 4 bases and J gave up 0 bases, with 12 bases separating them. The CDR3 spans 15 residues. The data were taken from a study of cytomegalovirus exposure and HLA in healthy donors. Study findings and constraints: Published work reported that the classifier diagnosed cytomegalovirus status with high specificity and sensitivity. For most TCR sequences rarity was the rule, although some public TCRs occurred in many donors. Through in vitro validation, three CMV-associated chains were shown to be specific for CMV antigens. In a later analysis, first-cohort TCR clusters were found to tend to co-occur in the roughly 120 validation repertoires.

TCRdb's copy holds only in-frame clones and misses some; the assay was immunoSEQ multiplex PCR. The sample carries about 43,000 clones, 90% to 95% recorded once. The genes are TRBV14 and TRBJ1-1; D unresolved. The origin of this receptor is a man aged 18 to 30 in good health and CMV-seronegative. The material sequenced was PBMCs. CDR3 sequence (DNA): TGTGCCAGCAGCCCGAGGCACCTACTGAACACTGAAGCTTTCTTT. This sequence encodes CASSPRHLLNTEAFF.